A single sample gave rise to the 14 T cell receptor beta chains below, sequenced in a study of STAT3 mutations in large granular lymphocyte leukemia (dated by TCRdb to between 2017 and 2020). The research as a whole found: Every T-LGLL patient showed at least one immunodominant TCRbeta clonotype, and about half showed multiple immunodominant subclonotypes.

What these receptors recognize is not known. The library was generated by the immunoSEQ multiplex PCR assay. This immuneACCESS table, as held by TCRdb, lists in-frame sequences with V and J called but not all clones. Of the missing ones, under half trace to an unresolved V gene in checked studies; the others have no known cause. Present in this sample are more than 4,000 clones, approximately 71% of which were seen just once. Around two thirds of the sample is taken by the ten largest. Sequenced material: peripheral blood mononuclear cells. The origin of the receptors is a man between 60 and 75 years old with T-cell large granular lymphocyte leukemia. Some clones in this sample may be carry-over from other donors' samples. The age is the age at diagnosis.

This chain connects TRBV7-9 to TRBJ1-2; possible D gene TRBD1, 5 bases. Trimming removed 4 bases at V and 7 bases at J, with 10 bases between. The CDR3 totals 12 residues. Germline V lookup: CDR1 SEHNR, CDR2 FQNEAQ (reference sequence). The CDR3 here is CASSSRGTGYTF. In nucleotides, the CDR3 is TGTGCCAGCAGCTCCCGGGGCACTGGCTACACCTTC.

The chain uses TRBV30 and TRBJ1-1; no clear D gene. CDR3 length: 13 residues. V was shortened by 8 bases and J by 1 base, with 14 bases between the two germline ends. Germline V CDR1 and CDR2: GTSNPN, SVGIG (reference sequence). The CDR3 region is CARAGQANTEAFF. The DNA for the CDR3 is TGTGCCCGGGCCGGGCAGGCGAACACTGAAGCTTTCTTT.

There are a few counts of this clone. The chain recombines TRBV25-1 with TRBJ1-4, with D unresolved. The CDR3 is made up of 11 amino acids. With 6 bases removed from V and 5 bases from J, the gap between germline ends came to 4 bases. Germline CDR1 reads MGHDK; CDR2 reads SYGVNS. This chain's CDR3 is CASRQNEKLFF. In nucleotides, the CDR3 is TGTGCCAGCAGACAGAATGAAAAACTGTTTTTT. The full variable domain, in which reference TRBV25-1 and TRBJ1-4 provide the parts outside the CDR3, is EADIYQTPRYLVIGTGKKITLECSQTMGHDKMYWYQQDPGMELHLIHYSYGVNSTEKGDLSSESTVSRIRTEHFPLTLESARPSHTSQYLCASRQNEKLFFGSGTQLSVL.

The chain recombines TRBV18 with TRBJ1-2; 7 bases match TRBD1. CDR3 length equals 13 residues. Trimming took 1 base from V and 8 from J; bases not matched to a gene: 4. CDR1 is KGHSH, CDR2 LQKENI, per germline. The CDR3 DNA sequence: TGTGCCAGCTCACCACAGGGGGCCGGGGGCTACACCTTC. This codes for CASSPQGAGGYTF.

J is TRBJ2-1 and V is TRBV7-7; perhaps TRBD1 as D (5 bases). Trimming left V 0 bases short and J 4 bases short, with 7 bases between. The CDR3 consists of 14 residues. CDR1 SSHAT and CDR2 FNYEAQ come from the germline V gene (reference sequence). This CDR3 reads CASSLAGQYNEQFF. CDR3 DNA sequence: TGTGCCAGCAGCTTAGCGGGGCAATACAATGAGCAGTTCTTC. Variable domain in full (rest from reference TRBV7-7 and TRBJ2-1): GAGVSQSPRYKVTKRGQDVTLRCDPISSHATLYWYQQALGQGPEFLTYFNYEAQPDKSGLPSDRFSAERPEGSISTLTIQRTEQRDSAMYRCASSLAGQYNEQFFGPGTRLTVL.

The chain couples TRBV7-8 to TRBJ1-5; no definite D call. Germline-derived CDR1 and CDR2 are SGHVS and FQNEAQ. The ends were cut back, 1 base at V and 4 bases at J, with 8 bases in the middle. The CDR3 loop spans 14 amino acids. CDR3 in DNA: TGTGCCAGCAGCTTAGGGTCGGGGAATCAGCCCCAGCATTTT. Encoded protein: CASSLGSGNQPQHF.

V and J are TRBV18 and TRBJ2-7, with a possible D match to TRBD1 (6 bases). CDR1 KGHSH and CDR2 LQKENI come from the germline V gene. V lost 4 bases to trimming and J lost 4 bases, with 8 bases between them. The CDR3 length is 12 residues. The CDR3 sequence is CASSLQGYEQYV. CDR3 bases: TGTGCCAGCTCACTACAGGGTTACGAGCAGTACGTC.

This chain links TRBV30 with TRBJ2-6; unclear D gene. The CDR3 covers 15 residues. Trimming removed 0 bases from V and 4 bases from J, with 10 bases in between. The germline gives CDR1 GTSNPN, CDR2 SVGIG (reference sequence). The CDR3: CAWSVRSTGANVLTF. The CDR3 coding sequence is TGTGCCTGGAGTGTACGGTCAACAGGGGCCAACGTCCTGACTTTC.

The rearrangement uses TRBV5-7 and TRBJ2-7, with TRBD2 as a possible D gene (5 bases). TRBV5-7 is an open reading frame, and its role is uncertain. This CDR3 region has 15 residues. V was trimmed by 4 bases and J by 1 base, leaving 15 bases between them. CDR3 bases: TGTGCCAGCAGCCCGGGGTCAGGTAAGTCCTACGAGCAGTACGTC. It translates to CASSPGSGKSYEQYV.

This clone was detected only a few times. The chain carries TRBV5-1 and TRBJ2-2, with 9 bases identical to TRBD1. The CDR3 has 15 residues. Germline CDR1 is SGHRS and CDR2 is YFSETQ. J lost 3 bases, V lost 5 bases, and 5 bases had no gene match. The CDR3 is CASRPRDRDTGELFF. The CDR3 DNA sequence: TGCGCCAGCAGGCCGCGGGACAGGGACACCGGGGAGCTGTTTTTT. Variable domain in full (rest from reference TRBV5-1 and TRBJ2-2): KAGVTQTPRYLIKTRGQQVTLSCSPISGHRSVSWYQQTPGQGLQFLFEYFSETQRNKGNFPGRFSGRQFSNSRSEMNVSTLELGDSALYLCASRPRDRDTGELFFGEGSRLTVL.

DNA for the CDR3: TGTGCCAGCTCACCGACAGCCAGCTCCTACAATGAGCAGTTCTTC. It translates to CASSPTASSYNEQFF. V is TRBV18 and J is TRBJ2-1; D is perhaps TRBD1 (5 bases). Per the germline V gene, CDR1 is KGHSH and CDR2 is LQKENI. This CDR3 contains 15 residues. V lost 3 bases and J 0 bases, leaving 9 bases between the germline ends. Full variable domain (missing parts from reference TRBV18 and TRBJ2-1): NAGVMQNPRHLVRRRGQEARLRCSPMKGHSHVYWYRQLPEEGLKFMVYLQKENIIDESGMPKERFSAEFPKEGPSILRIQQVVRGDSAAYFCASSPTASSYNEQFFGPGTRLTVL.

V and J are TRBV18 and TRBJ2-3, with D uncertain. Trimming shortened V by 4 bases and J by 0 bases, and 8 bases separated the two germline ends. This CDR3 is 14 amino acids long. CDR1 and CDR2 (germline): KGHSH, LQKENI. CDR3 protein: CASSLYTSTDTQYF. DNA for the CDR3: TGTGCCAGCTCACTATACACAAGCACAGATACGCAGTATTTT.

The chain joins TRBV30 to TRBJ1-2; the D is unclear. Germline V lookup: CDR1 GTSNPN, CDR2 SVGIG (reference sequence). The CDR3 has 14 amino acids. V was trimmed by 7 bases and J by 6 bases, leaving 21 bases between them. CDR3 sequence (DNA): TGTGCCTCCAAGGCCACAGTGTGGACCCATGGCTACACCTTC. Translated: CASKATVWTHGYTF.

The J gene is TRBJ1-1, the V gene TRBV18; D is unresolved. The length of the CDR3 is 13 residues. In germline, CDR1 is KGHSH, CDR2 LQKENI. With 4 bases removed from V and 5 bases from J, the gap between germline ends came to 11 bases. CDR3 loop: CASSQMEGTEAFF. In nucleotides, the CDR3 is TGTGCCAGCTCACAAATGGAAGGGACTGAAGCTTTCTTT.